Below are 3 T cell receptor beta chains sequenced from a single sample in a study of blood T cells in healthy people across ages (dated by TCRdb to about 2015). Library construction relied on 5' RACE. The sample was run on an Illumina HiSeq 2500. A second about 6 to 11 cycle PCR used a sample-barcoded 5' primer and a J-beta primer mix. The raw public data were reprocessed by TCRdb itself: fastp quality trimming at Q25, MiXCR clonotype calling, in-frame beta chains only. Duplicate CDR3 protein sequences are folded into a single record with the most common DNA and genes. The sample table lists about 670,000 distinct CDR3 sequences, roughly 41% of them with a count of one. 25% to 30% of the sample lies in the top ten. Sequencing was done on a sample of blood. Receptors were obtained from an elderly man in good health.

This clonotype was detected ten times or more. The chain joins TRBV4-3 to TRBJ1-2, with a possible D match to TRBD1 (5 bases). V lost 0 bases to trimming and J lost 4 bases, with 15 bases between them. In germline, CDR1 is LGHNA, CDR2 YSLEER. The CDR3 is 16 amino acids. The CDR3 is CASSQDNGGGGYGYTF. CDR3 nucleotide sequence: TGCGCCAGCAGCCAAGATAACGGGGGTGGAGGCTATGGCTACACCTTC.

The chain carries TRBV7-8 and TRBJ2-1; D is tentatively TRBD1 or TRBD2 (6 bases each). CDR3 size: 14 residues. CDR1 and CDR2 (germline): SGHVS, FQNEAQ. V was cut by 3 bases and J by 12 bases, with 18 bases left in between. CDR3 coding DNA: TGTGCCAGCAGCTTTACGGGGGCCAAAAACATGCAGTTCTTC. Its protein product is CASSFTGAKNMQFF.

This clonotype was seen repeatedly, ten times or more. The V call is TRBV29-1, the J call TRBJ2-7; perhaps TRBD1 as D (5 bases). Germline-derived CDR1 and CDR2 are SQVTM and ANQGSEA. This CDR3 has 13 residues. Trimming shortened V by 6 bases and J by 0 bases, and 12 bases separated the two germline ends. Here the CDR3 reads CSVQGRSSYEQYF. In DNA, the CDR3 is TGCAGCGTCCAGGGAAGGAGCTCCTACGAGCAGTACTTC.